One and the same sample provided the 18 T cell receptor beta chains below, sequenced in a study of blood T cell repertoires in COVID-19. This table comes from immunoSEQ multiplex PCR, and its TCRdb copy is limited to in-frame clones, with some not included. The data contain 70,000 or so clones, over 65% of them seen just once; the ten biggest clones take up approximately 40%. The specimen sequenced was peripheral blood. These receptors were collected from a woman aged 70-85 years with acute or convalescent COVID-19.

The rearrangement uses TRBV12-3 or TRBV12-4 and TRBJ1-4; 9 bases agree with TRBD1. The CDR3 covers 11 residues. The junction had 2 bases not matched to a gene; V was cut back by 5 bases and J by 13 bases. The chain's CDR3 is CASSQGQGLFF. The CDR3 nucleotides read TGTGCCAGCAGTCAGGGACAGGGACTGTTTTTT.

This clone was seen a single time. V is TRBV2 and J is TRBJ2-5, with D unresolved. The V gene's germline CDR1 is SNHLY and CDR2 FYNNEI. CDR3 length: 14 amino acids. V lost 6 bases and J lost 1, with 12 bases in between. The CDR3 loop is CASSISLRQETQYF. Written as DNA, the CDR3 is TGTGCCAGCAGCATTAGTCTCCGCCAAGAGACCCAGTACTTC.

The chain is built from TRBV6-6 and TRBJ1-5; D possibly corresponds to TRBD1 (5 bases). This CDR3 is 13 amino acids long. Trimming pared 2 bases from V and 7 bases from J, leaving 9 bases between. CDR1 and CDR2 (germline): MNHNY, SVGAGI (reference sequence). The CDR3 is CASSYTRVQPQHF. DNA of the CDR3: TGTGCCAGCAGTTACACCAGGGTCCAGCCCCAGCATTTT.

The CDR3 nucleotides read TGTGCCAGCAGCTTAGTCCTCGGTCCCGGAAACACCATATATTTT. This sequence encodes CASSLVLGPGNTIYF. The chain links TRBV7-2 to TRBJ1-3; no firm D call. Trimming removed 1 base at V and 4 bases at J, with 11 bases between. This CDR3 region has 15 residues. CDR1 is SGHTA and CDR2 is FQGNSA in the germline V gene.

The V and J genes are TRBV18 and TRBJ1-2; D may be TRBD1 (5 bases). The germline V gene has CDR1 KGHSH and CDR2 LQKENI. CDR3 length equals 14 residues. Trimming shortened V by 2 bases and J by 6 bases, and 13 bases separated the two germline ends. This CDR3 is CASSPSRDFHGYTF. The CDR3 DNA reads TGTGCCAGCTCACCAAGCAGGGATTTTCATGGCTACACCTTC.

CDR3 DNA: TGTGCCAGCAGCCTGCCGAGCTGGCAAGAGACCCAGTACTTC. Protein product: CASSLPSWQETQYF. The chain combines TRBV7-8 with TRBJ2-5; D unresolved. The germline V gene encodes CDR1 SGHVS and CDR2 FQNEAQ. V lost 5 bases and J lost 2, with 12 bases in between. This CDR3 has 14 amino acids. The full variable domain, in which reference TRBV7-8 and TRBJ2-5 provide the parts outside the CDR3, is GAGVSQSPRYKVAKRGQDVALRCDPISGHVSLFWYQQALGQGPEFLTYFQNEAQLDKSGLPSDRFFAERPEGSVSTLKIQRTQQEDSAVYLCASSLPSWQETQYFGPGTRLLVL.

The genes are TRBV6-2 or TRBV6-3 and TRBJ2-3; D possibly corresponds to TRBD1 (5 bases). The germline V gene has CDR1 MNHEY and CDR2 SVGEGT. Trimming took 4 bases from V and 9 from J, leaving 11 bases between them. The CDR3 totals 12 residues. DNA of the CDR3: TGTGCCAGCAGTTTTGGCAGGGTAACGCAGTATTTT. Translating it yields CASSFGRVTQYF.

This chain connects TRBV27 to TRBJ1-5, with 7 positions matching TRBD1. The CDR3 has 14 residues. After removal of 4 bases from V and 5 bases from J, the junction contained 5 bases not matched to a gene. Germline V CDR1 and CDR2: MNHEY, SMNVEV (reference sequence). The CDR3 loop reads CASSSTGTHQPQHF. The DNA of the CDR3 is TGTGCCAGCAGTTCGACAGGGACTCATCAGCCCCAGCATTTT.

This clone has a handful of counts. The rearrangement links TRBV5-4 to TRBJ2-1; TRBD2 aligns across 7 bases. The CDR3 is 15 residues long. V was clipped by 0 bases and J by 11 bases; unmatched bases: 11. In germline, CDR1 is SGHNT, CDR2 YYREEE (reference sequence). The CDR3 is CASSLESSGRGQQFF. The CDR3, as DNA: TGTGCCAGCAGCTTGGAGTCTAGCGGAAGAGGCCAGCAGTTCTTC. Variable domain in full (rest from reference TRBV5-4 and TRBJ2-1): ETGVTQSPTHLIKTRGQQVTLRCSSQSGHNTVSWYQQALGQGPQFIFQYYREEENGRGNFPPRFSGLQFPNYSSELNVNALELDDSALYLCASSLESSGRGQQFFGPGTRLTVL.

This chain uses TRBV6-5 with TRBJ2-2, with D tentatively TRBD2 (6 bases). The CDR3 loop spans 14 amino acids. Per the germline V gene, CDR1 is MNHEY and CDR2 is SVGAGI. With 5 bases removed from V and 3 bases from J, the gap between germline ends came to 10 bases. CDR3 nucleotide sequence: TGTGCCAGCAGTCTCTGGGGGGACACCGGGGAGCTGTTTTTT. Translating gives CASSLWGDTGELFF.

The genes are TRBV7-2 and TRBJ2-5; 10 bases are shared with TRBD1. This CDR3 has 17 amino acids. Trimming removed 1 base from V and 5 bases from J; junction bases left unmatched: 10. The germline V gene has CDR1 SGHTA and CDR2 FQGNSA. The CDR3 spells CASSLVSPTGGEETQYF. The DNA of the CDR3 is TGTGCCAGCAGCTTAGTTTCCCCGACAGGGGGCGAGGAGACCCAGTACTTC.

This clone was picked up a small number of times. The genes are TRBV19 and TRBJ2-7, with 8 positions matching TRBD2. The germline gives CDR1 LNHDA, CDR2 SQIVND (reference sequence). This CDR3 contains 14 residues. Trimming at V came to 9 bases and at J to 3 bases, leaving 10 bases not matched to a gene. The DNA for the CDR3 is TGTGCCAGCCGAGCGGGAGATTCCATCTACGAGCAGTACTTC. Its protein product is CASRAGDSIYEQYF.

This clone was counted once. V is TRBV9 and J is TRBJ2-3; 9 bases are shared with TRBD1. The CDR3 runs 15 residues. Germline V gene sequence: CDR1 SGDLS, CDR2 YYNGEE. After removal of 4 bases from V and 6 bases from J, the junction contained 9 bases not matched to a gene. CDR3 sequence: CASSPSGTGRDTQYF. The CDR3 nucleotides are TGTGCCAGCAGCCCCTCTGGGACAGGGAGGGATACGCAGTATTTT.

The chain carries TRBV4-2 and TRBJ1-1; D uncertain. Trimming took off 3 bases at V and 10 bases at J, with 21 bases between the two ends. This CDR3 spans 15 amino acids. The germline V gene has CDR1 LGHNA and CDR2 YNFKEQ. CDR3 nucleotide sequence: TGTGCCAGCAGCCAGGATGAGGCGGTCCCCAGCTCAGCTTTCTTT. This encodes CASSQDEAVPSSAFF.

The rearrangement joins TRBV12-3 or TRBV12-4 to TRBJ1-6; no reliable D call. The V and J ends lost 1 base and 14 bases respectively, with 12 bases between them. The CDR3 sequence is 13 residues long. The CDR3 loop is CASSLGTLSTLHF. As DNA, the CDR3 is TGTGCCAGCAGTTTAGGAACCCTGAGCACCCTCCACTTT.

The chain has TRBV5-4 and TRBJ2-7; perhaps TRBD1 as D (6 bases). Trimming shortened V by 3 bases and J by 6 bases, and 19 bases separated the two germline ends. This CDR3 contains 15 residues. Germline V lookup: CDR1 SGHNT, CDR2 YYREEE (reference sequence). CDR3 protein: CASSSGQSSNFEQYF. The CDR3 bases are TGTGCCAGCAGCTCCGGACAGTCGAGTAACTTCGAGCAGTACTTC.

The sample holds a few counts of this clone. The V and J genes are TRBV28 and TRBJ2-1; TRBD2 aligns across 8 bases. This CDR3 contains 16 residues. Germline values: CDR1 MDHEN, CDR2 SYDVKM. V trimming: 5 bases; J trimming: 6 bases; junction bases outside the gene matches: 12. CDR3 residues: CASSEISGSFRNEQFF. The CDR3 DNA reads TGTGCCAGCAGTGAAATAAGCGGGAGTTTTCGCAATGAGCAGTTCTTC.

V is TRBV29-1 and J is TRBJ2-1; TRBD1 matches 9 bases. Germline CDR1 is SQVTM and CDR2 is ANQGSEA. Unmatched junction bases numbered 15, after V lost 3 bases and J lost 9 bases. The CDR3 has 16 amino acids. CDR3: CSVESPGQGRLGEQFF. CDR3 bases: TGCAGCGTTGAGTCCCCTGGACAGGGGAGATTAGGTGAGCAGTTCTTC.